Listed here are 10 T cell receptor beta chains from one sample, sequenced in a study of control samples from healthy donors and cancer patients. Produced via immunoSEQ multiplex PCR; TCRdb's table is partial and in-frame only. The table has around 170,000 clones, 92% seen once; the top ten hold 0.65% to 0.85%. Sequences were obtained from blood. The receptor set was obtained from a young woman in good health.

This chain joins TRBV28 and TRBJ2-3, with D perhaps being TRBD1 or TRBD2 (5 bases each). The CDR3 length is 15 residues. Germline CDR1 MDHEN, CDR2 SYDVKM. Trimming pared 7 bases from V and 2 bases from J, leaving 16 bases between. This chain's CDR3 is CASKRRGDVTDTQYF. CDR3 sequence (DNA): TGTGCCAGCAAAAGGAGAGGGGACGTCACAGATACGCAGTATTTT.

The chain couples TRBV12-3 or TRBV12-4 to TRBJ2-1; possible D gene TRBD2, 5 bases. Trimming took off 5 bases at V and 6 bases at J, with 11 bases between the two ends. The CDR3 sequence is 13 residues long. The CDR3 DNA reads TGTGCCAGCAGTCACGGAGGCCCCAATGAGCAGTTCTTC. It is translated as CASSHGGPNEQFF.

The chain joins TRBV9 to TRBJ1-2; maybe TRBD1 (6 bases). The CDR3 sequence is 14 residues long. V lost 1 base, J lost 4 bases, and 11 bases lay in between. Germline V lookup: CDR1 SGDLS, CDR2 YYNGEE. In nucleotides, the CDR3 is TGTGCCAGCAGCGTAAACAGGGTCGGCTATGGCTACACCTTC. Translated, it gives CASSVNRVGYGYTF.

The CDR3 is CASSQVNGGRAGEQYF. CDR3 coding DNA: TGTGCCAGCAGCCAAGTTAATGGCGGGAGGGCCGGGGAGCAGTACTTC. The gene calls are TRBV3-1 (or the pseudogene TRBV3-2) and TRBJ2-7; 9 bases map to TRBD2. This CDR3 has 16 amino acids. Losses at the gene ends were 1 base for V and 7 bases for J; bases not matched to a gene: 11. The germline CDR1 and CDR2 sequences are LGHDT and YNNKEL (reference sequence).

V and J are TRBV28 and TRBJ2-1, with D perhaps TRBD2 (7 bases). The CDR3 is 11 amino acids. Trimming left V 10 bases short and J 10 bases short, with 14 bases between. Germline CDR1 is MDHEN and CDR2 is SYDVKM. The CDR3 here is CAIRGGNEQFF. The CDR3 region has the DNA TGTGCCATCAGGGGAGGGAACGAGCAGTTCTTC. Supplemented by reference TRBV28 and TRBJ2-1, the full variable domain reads DVKVTQSSRYLVKRTGEKVFLECVQDMDHENMFWYRQDPGLGLRLIYFSYDVKMKEKGDIPEGYSVSREKKERFSLILESASTNQTSMYLCAIRGGNEQFFGPGTRLTVL.

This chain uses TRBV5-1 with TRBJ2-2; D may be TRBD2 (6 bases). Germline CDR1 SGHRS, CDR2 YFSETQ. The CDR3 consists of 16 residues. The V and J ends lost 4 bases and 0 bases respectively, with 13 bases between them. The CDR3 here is CASSLTVAANTGELFF. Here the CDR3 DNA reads TGCGCCAGCAGCCTCACGGTAGCGGCGAACACCGGGGAGCTGTTTTTT.

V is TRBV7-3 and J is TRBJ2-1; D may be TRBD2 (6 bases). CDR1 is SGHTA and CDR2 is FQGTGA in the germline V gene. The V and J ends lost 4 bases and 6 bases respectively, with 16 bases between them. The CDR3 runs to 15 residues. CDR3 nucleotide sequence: TGTGCCAGCAGCTCGTCGGGGGTGGGCACCAATGAGCAGTTCTTC. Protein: CASSSSGVGTNEQFF.

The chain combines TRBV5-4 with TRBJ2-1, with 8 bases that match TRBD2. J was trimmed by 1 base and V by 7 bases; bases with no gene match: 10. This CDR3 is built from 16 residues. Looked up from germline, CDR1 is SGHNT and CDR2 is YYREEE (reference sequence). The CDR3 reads CASSHGGAGSYNEQFF. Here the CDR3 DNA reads TGTGCCAGCTCACACGGGGGGGCTGGGTCCTACAATGAGCAGTTCTTC.

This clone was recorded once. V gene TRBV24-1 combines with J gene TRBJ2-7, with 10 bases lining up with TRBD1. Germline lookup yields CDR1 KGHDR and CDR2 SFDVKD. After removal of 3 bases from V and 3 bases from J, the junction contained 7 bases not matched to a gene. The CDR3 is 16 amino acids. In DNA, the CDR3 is TGTGCCACCAGTGATCCTAACGGACAGGGGGACTACGAGCAGTACTTC. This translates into CATSDPNGQGDYEQYF.

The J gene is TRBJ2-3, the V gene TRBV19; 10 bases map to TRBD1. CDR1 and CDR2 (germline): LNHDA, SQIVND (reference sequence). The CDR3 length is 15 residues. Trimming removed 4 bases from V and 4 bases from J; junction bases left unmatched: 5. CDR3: CASSRTGTGADTQYF. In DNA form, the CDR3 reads TGTGCCAGTAGTAGAACCGGGACAGGGGCAGATACGCAGTATTTT.